This entry lists 14 T cell receptor beta chains sequenced from one sample in a study of blood T cell repertoires in COVID-19. The method was immunoSEQ multiplex PCR; TCRdb's version includes in-frame clones alone and lacks a portion of them. This sample has about 370,000 clones, with roughly 90% found just once. The sequenced sample was peripheral blood. These receptors were collected from a woman younger than 45 with COVID-19, enrolled during active disease.

The J gene is TRBJ2-1, the V gene TRBV6-2 or TRBV6-3; TRBD1 is a possible D gene (6 bases). The V end was cut by 0 bases, the J end by 7 bases, with 10 bases between. This CDR3 has 14 amino acids. The germline gives CDR1 MNHEY, CDR2 SVGEGT. The CDR3 DNA is TGTGCCAGCAGTTACTCACAGGGCAAGAATGAGCAGTTCTTC. It is translated as CASSYSQGKNEQFF.

The chain recombines TRBV5-1 with TRBJ2-7; D may be TRBD2 (5 bases). With 5 bases removed from V and 0 bases from J, the gap between germline ends came to 15 bases. CDR3 length: 15 residues. The germline CDR1 and CDR2 sequences are SGHRS and YFSETQ. CDR3 protein: CASRPLSGSSYEQYF. The CDR3 nucleotides are TGCGCCAGCAGGCCGCTATCGGGGAGCTCCTACGAGCAGTACTTC.

The gene calls are TRBV6-2 or TRBV6-3 and TRBJ2-7; 7 bases are shared with TRBD1. Germline V gene sequence: CDR1 MNHEY, CDR2 SVGEGT. Trimming cost V 5 bases and J 5 bases; bases outside gene matches: 24. The CDR3 has 19 residues. CDR3 residues: CASSPSPKVNRGVHHEQYF. CDR3 nucleotide sequence: TGTGCCAGCAGTCCCTCCCCAAAAGTTAACAGGGGAGTTCACCACGAGCAGTACTTC.

V and J are TRBV6-1 and TRBJ1-4; 7 bases map to TRBD1. This CDR3 contains 16 residues. The germline CDR1 and CDR2 sequences are MNHNS and SASEGT. Trimming took 0 bases from V and 7 from J; bases not matched to a gene: 8. CDR3 in amino acids: CASSEAGQDFTEKLFF. In DNA, the CDR3 is TGTGCCAGCAGTGAAGCAGGACAGGATTTCACTGAAAAACTGTTTTTT.

The chain uses TRBV12-3 or TRBV12-4 and TRBJ1-1; maybe TRBD1 (6 bases). The length of the CDR3 is 13 residues. Between the trimmed V and J ends, which lost 4 bases and 7 bases, there was a span of 13 bases. This chain's CDR3 is CASSSRGAGEAFF. The CDR3 nucleotides are TGTGCCAGCAGTTCACGGGGGGCTGGTGAAGCTTTCTTT.

This chain uses TRBV7-2 with TRBJ2-7, with TRBD2 matching 12 bases. The CDR3 loop spans 19 amino acids. The junction had 14 bases not matched to a gene; V was cut back by 5 bases and J by 0 bases. Germline assignment: CDR1 SGHTA and CDR2 FQGNSA. Written as DNA, the CDR3 is TGTGCCAGCAGCAAGAGGATGACTAGCGGGGGTGAGAGCTCCTACGAGCAGTACTTC. Encoded protein: CASSKRMTSGGESSYEQYF.

The chain has TRBV6-5 and TRBJ1-1, with D uncertain. Trimming pared 0 bases from V and 1 base from J, leaving 12 bases between. This CDR3 contains 16 residues. Germline V lookup: CDR1 MNHEY, CDR2 SVGAGI. The CDR3 reads CASSYSPLAGNTEAFF. CDR3 DNA: TGTGCCAGCAGTTACTCGCCGTTAGCGGGGAACACTGAAGCTTTCTTT.

The chain employs TRBV6-2 or TRBV6-3 and TRBJ2-3; 14 nucleotides match TRBD2. The CDR3 totals 17 residues. The junction had 7 bases not matched to a gene; V was cut back by 6 bases and J by 2 bases. Germline loops: CDR1 MNHEY, CDR2 SVGEGT. CDR3 sequence reads: CASSSGTSGSITDTQYF. The DNA of the CDR3 is TGTGCCAGCAGCTCCGGGACTAGCGGGAGTATCACAGATACGCAGTATTTT.

The V and J genes are TRBV5-6 and TRBJ2-7, with 7 bases matching TRBD1. Germline CDR1 is SGHDT and CDR2 is YYEEEE. CDR3 length equals 17 residues. J was trimmed by 0 bases and V by 6 bases; bases with no gene match: 15. The CDR3 spells CASTTHGQAPSSYEQYV. Written as DNA, the CDR3 is TGTGCCAGCACCACTCACGGACAGGCACCGAGCTCCTACGAGCAGTACGTC.

Points on this clone: At the DNA level, this CDR3 is encoded by other sequences in the same sample as well. The V and J genes are TRBV18 and TRBJ1-2, with D unclear. The CDR3 extends over 13 amino acids. Germline CDR1 and CDR2: KGHSH and LQKENI. With 2 bases removed from V and 2 bases from J, the gap between germline ends came to 6 bases. The CDR3 is CASSPGGNYGYTF. CDR3 nucleotide sequence: TGTGCCAGCTCACCAGGCGGAAACTATGGCTACACCTTC.

This sequence joins TRBV5-5 and TRBJ2-2, with D unresolved. V shed 0 bases and J shed 7 bases, with 13 bases lying between them. Germline V gives CDR1 SGHKS, CDR2 YYEKEE (reference sequence). The CDR3 runs to 15 residues. CDR3 amino acids: CASSLVGRSNGELFF. In nucleotides, the CDR3 is TGTGCCAGCAGCTTGGTTGGCAGGTCGAACGGGGAGCTGTTTTTT.

V gene TRBV28 combines with J gene TRBJ1-1; D is possibly TRBD1 (5 bases). The CDR3 runs to 14 residues. V was clipped by 6 bases and J by 6 bases, with 17 bases between them. CDR1 is MDHEN and CDR2 is SYDVKM in the germline V gene. The CDR3 loop is CASSLDTWGAEAFF. The CDR3 DNA sequence: TGTGCCAGCAGCCTCGACACATGGGGCGCTGAAGCTTTCTTT.

The gene calls are TRBV28 and TRBJ1-2; D is possibly TRBD1 (5 bases). The germline V gene has CDR1 MDHEN and CDR2 SYDVKM. This CDR3 comprises 15 residues. The V gene lost 5 bases and the J gene lost 4 bases, with 17 bases spanning the gap. CDR3 bases: TGTGCCAGCAGTCATAGGGCTGGGGCAGGCTATGGCTACACCTTC. Protein sequence: CASSHRAGAGYGYTF.

The CDR3 DNA reads TGTGCCAGCAGCTTAGACGCTCAGGGCCAGGGATATGGCTACACCTTC. It yields the protein CASSLDAQGQGYGYTF. This chain joins TRBV7-8 and TRBJ1-2, with a possible D match to TRBD1 (5 bases). This CDR3 has 16 amino acids. CDR1 and CDR2 (germline): SGHVS, FQNEAQ. The V end lost 1 base, the J end lost 5 bases, and 17 bases lay between the germline ends.